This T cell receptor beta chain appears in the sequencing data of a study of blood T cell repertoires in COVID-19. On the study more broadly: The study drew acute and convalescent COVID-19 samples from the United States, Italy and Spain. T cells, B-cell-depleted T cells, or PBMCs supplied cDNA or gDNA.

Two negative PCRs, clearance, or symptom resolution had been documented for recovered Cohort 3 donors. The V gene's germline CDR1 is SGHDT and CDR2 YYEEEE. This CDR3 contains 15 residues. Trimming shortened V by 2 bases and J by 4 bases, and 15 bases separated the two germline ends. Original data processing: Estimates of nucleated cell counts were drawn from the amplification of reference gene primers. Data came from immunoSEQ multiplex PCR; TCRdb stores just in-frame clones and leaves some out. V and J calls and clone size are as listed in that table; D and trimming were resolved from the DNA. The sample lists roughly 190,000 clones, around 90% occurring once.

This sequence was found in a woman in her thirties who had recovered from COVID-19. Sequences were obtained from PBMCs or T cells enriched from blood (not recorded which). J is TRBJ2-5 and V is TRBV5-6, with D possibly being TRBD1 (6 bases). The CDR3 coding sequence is TGTGCCAGCAGCTTTTTAGGGGGAACGGGAGAGACCCAGTACTTC. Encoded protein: CASSFLGGTGETQYF.